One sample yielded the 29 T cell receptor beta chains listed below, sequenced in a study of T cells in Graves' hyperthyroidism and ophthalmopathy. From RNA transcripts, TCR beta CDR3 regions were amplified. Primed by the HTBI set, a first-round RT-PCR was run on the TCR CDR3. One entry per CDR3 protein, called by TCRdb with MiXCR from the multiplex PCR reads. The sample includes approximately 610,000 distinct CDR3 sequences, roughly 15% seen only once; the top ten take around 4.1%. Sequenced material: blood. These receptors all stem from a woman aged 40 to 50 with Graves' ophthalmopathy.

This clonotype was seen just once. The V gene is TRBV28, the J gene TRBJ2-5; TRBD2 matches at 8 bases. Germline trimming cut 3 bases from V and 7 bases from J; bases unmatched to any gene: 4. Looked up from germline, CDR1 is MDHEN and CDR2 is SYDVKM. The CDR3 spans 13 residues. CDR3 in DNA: TGTGCCAGCAGTTTCGCGGGAGGCGGGACCCAGTACTTC. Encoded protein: CASSFAGGGTQYF.

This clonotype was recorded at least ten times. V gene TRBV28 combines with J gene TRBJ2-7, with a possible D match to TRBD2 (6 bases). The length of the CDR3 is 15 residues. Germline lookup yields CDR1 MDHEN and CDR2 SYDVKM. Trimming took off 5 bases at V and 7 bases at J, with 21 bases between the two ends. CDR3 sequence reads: CASSSSGRSSWEQYF. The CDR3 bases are TGTGCCAGCAGTAGTAGCGGTAGGAGCTCTTGGGAGCAGTACTTC.

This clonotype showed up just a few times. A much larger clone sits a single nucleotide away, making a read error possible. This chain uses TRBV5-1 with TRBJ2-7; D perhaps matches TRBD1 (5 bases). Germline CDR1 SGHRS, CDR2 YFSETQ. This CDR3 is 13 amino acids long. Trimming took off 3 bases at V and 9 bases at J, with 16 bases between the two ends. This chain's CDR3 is CASSYETALGQYF. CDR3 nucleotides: TGCGCCAGCAGCTATGAGACAGCCTTGGGGCAGTACTTC.

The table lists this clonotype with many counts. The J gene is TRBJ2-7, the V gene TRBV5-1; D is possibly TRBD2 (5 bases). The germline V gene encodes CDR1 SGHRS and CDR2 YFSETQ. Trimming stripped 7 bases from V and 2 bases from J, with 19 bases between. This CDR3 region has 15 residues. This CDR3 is CASYNTPGSPYEQYF. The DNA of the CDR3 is TGCGCCAGCTATAATACACCGGGATCTCCCTACGAGCAGTACTTC.

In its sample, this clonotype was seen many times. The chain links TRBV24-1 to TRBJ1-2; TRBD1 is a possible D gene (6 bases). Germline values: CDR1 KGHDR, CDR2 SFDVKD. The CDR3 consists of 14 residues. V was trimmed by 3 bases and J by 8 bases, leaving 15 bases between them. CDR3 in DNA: TGTGCCACCAGTGATCCCGACAGGAGGGAAGGCTACACCTTC. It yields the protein CATSDPDRREGYTF.

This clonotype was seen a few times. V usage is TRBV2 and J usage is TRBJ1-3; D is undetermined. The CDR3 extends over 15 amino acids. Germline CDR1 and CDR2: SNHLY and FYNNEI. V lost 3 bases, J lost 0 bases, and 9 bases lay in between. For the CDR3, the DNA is TGTGCCAGCAGTGAGGTCCGGGCCTCTGGAAACACCATATATTTT. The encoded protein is CASSEVRASGNTIYF.

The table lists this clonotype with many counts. CDR3 coding DNA: TGCAGCGTTGACAGACAGGGTTACACTGAAGCTTTCTTT. Its protein product is CSVDRQGYTEAFF. The chain couples TRBV29-1 to TRBJ1-1, with 7 bases fitting TRBD1. V was pared by 3 bases and J by 3 bases, with 4 bases of the junction left unmatched. Germline values: CDR1 SQVTM, CDR2 ANQGSEA. This CDR3 has 13 residues.

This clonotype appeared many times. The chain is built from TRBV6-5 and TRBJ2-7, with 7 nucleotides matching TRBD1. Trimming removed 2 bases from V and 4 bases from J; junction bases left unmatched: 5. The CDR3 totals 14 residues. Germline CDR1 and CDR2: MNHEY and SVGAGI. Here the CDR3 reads CASSYIGGGYEQYF. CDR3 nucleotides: TGTGCCAGCAGTTACATAGGGGGCGGGTACGAGCAGTACTTC.

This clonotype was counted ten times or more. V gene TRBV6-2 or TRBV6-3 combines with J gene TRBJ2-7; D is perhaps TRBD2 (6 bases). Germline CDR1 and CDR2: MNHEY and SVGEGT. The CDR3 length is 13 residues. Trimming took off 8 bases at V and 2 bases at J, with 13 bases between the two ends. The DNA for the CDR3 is TGTGCCAGCGCAACGGGAGCGACCTACGAGCAGTACTTC. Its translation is CASATGATYEQYF.

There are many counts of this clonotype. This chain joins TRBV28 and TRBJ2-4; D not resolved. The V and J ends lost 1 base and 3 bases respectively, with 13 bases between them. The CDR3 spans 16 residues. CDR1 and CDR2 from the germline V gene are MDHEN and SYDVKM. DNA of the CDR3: TGTGCCAGCAGTTTATCCGGGTCGGATGGCAAAAACATTCAGTACTTC. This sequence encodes CASSLSGSDGKNIQYF. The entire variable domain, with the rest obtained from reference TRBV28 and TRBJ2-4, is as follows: DVKVTQSSRYLVKRTGEKVFLECVQDMDHENMFWYRQDPGLGLRLIYFSYDVKMKEKGDIPEGYSVSREKKERFSLILESASTNQTSMYLCASSLSGSDGKNIQYFGAGTRLSVL.

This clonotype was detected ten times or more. The CDR3 reads CASSLSTGNGYTF. In DNA form, the CDR3 reads TGTGCCAGCAGTCTATCGACAGGGAATGGCTACACCTTC. The rearrangement uses TRBV12-3 or TRBV12-4 and TRBJ1-2; TRBD1 agrees at 7 bases. Trimming at V came to 5 bases and at J to 6 bases, leaving 6 bases not matched to a gene. The CDR3 contains 13 residues.

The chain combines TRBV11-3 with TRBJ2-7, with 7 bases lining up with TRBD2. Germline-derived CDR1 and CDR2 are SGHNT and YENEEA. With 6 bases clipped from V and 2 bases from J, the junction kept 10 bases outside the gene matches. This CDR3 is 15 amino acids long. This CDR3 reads CASRFRPSGPYEQYF. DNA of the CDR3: TGTGCCAGCAGATTCAGGCCTAGCGGTCCCTACGAGCAGTACTTC.

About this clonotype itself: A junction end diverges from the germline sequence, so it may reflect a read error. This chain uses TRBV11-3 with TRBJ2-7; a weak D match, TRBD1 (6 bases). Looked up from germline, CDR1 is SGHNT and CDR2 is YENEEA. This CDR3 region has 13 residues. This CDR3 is CDSSTGPGDEQYF. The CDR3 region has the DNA TGTGACAGCAGCACAGGGCCTGGCGACGAGCAGTACTTC.

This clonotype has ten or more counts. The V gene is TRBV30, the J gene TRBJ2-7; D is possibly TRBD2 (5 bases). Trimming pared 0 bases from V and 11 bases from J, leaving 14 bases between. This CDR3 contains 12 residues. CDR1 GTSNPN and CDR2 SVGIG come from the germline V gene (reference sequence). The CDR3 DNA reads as TGTGCCTGGAGTGTTAATTCGGAGGCCGAGTACTTC. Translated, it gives CAWSVNSEAEYF.

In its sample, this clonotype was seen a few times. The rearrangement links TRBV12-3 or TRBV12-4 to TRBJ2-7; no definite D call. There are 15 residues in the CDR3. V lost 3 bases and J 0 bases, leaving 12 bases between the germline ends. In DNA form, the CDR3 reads TGTGCCAGCAGTTTTGCCGGGTCGAGCTCCTACGAGCAGTACTTC. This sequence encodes CASSFAGSSSYEQYF.

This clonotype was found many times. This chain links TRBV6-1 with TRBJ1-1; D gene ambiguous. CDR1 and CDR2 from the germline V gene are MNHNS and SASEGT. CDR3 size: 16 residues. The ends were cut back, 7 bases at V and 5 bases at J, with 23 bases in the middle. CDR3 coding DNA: TGTGCCAGCAACGACCCAACCGGGGTAAAAAGGACTGAAGCTTTCTTT. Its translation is CASNDPTGVKRTEAFF.

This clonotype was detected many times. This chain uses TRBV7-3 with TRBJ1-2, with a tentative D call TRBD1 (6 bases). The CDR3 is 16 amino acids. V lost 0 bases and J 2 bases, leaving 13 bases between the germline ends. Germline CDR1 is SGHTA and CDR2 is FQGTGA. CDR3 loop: CASSLTEQGLNYGYTF. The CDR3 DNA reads TGTGCCAGCAGCTTAACTGAACAGGGCTTAAACTATGGCTACACCTTC.

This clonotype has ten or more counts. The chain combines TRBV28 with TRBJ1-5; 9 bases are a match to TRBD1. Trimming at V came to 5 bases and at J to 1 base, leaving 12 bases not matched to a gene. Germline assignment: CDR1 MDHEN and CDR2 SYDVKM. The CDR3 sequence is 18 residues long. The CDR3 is CASSQDRGKKESNQPQHF. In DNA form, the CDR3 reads TGTGCCAGCAGTCAGGACAGGGGCAAGAAGGAGAGCAATCAGCCCCAGCATTTT.

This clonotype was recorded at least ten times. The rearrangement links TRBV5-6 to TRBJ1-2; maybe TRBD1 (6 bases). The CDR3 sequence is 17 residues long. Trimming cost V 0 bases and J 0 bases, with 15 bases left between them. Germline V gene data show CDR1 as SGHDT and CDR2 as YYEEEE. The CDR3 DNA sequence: TGTGCCAGCAGCTTGGTTGCAGGGGCCGACGCTAACTATGGCTACACCTTC. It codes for CASSLVAGADANYGYTF.

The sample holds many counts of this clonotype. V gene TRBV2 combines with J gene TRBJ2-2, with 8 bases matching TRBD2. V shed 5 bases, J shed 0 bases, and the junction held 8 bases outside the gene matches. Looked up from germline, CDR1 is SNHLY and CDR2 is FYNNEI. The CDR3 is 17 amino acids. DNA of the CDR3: TGTGCCAGCAGTAATTTAGCGGGGCCGGCGAACACCGGGGAGCTGTTTTTT. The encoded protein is CASSNLAGPANTGELFF.

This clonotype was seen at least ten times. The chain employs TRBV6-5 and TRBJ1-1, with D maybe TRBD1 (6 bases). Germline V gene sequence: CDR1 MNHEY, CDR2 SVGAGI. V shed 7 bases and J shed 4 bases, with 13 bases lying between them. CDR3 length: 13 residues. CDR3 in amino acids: CASIGRGGTEAFF. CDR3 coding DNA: TGTGCCAGCATCGGGAGGGGGGGCACTGAAGCTTTCTTT.

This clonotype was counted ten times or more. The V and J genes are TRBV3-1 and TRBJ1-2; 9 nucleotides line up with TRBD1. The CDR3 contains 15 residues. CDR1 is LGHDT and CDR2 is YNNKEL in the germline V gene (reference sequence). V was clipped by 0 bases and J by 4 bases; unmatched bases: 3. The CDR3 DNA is TGTGCCAGCAGCCAAGAGACAGGGGGAGGCTATGGCTACACCTTC. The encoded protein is CASSQETGGGYGYTF.

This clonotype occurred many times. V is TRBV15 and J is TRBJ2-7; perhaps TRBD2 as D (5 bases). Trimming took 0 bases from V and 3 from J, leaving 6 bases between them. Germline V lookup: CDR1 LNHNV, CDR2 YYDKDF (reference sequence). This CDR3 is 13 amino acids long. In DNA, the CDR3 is TGTGCCACCAGCAGAGATGAGGGCTACGAGCAGTACTTC. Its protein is CATSRDEGYEQYF.

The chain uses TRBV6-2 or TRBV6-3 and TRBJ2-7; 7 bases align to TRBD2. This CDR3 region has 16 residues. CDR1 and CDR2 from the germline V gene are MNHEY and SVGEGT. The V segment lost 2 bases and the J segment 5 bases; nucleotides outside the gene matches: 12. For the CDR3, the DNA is TGTGCCAGCAGTTACACGGTGACTAGCAGGCAGGACGAGCAGTACTTC. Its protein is CASSYTVTSRQDEQYF.

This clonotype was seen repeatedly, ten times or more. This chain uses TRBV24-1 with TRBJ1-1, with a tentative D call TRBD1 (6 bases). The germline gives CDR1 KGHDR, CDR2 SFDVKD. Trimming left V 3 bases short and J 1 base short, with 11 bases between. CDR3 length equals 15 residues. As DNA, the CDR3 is TGTGCCACCAGTGATCGTCGACAGGCGAACACTGAAGCTTTCTTT. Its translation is CATSDRRQANTEAFF.

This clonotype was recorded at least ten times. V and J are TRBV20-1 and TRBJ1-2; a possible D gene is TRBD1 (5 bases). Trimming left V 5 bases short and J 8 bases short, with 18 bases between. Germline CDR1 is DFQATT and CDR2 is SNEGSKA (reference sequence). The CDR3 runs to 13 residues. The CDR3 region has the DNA TGCAGTGCTCAAGGGTCCAGGGAGGGCGGCTACACCTTC. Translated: CSAQGSREGGYTF.

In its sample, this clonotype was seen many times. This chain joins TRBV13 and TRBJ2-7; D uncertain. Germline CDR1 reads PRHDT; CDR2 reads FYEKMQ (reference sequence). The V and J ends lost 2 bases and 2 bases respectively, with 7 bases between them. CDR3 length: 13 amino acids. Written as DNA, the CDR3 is TGTGCCAGCAGCTTAACCGCCACCTACGAGCAGTACTTC. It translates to CASSLTATYEQYF.

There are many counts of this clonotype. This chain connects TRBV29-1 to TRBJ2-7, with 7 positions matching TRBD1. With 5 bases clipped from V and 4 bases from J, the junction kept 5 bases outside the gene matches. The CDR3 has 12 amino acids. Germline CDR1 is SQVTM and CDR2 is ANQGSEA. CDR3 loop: CSVKGAGYEQYF. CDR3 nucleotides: TGCAGCGTTAAGGGGGCAGGGTACGAGCAGTACTTC.

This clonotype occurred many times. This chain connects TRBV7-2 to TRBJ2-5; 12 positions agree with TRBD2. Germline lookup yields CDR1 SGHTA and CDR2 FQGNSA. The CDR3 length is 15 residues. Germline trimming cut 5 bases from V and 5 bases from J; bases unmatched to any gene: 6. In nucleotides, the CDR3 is TGTGCCAGCAGCAAACTAGCGGGAGGCTATGAGACCCAGTACTTC. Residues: CASSKLAGGYETQYF.